This TCR beta chain is from a study of CD8+ T cells in alopecia areata. Study-level results: Since there was just one nonresponder, nobody can yet say how baseline CD8+ expansion ties to response. Under tofacitinib, numerous expanded lesional clonotypes remained detectable in scalp and blood. Scalp samples also yield sequences of resident alphabeta T cells from normal skin.

CDR1 SQVTM and CDR2 ANQGSEA come from the germline V gene. The length of the CDR3 is 13 residues. Treatment denoted: oral pan-JAK inhibitor, 5-10 mg twice daily. Patients with alopecia areata provided lesional scalp punch biopsies as well as peripheral blood. For this clone: What it binds is not known.

Extracted from the samples, RNA was reverse transcribed into cDNA to serve as the sequencing template. Repertoires were generated with immunoSEQ multiplex PCR, while TCRdb's copy carries only in-frame clones and drops some. In the table there are 79,000 or so clones, roughly 66% of which are singletons. Sequencing used CD8+ T cells sorted from blood, obtained at week 24, from a patient treated with tofacitinib. The chain employs TRBV29-1 and TRBJ2-1; possibly TRBD1 for D (6 bases). This TCR was recovered from a human donor with alopecia areata. In nucleotides, the CDR3 is TGCAGTGGGGGTCAGGGGCCCTACAATGAGCAGTTCTTC. This codes for CSGGQGPYNEQFF.